The sequence of this T cell receptor beta chain was determined in a study of breast tumors, draining lymph nodes, adjacent tissues (dated by TCRdb to about 2016). With respect to the entire study: The study compared TCR beta repertoires across tumor, adjacent nontumor tissue and axillary lymph nodes from breast cancer patients. The study aimed to assess the relationships and possible T-cell exchange between tumor, surrounding tissue and draining lymph node repertoires in human breast cancer.

What the work shows at the level of the full study, not this receptor alone: The data were considered consistent with the idea that most tumor T cells come from the lymph node and then expand in tumor tissue. Tumor and nontumor tissue repertoires were found to be significantly more similar in luminal-like than in basal-like breast cancer. The conclusion that tumor T cells originate in lymph nodes was framed as consistent with a hypothesis rather than directly demonstrated. T-cell repertoire diversity in tumors was found to be lower than in lymph nodes but higher than in nontumor tissue, and preferential V and J gene usage was observed.

Lymph node samples were obtained from the axillary draining lymph nodes of breast cancer patients. Sequencer: Illumina HiSeq 2000. TCR beta chain libraries were generated by multiplex PCR amplification. The amplified TCR beta chain products were analyzed by high-throughput sequencing. Clones were called with MiXCR by TCRdb after fastp trimmed the public reads at Q25, and only in-frame beta chains were retained. For every CDR3 protein sequence, its rows merge into one entry that carries the most common genes and DNA. The sample table contains approximately 90,000 distinct CDR3 sequences; only one count was recorded for roughly 30% of them. 8.1% of the sample rests with the top ten. This clonotype was observed many times. It has no known antigen specificity. It has no much larger one-base neighbor in the sample; base qualities were not kept. The germline V gene provides CDR1 SGDLS and CDR2 YYNGEE. The CDR3, cysteine through phenylalanine, is 15 amino acids long. Only the CDR3 region is kept as DNA, spanning 45 bases read in frame from base 1. Trimming leaves V shorter by 3 bases and J shorter by 5 bases, with the junction holding 6 bases beyond the gene matches.

The clonotype originates from a female donor with breast cancer. Some clones in this sample may be carry-over from other donors' samples. Sequenced input: axillary lymph node tissue. The chain employs TRBV9 and TRBJ2-3, with 10 bases matching TRBD2. The DNA sequence reads TGTGCCAGCAGCGGCGCTAGCGGGAGAGGAGATACGCAGTATTTT. This sequence encodes CASSGASGRGDTQYF.